This T cell receptor (beta chain) was captured by sequencing in a study of blood T cells in healthy people across ages. The study's findings and limits: Long-lived donors exceeded aged donors in naive CD4+ cells and diversity.

It was with a sample-barcoded 5' primer and a J-beta primer mix that a second PCR of roughly 7 to 12 cycles was run. Each CDR3 protein gets one entry after TCRdb re-called the 5' RACE reads with MiXCR. The sample lists more than 500,000 distinct CDR3 sequences, 27% seen once, with about 3.3% in the top ten. On this clonotype: Its matching antigen is unknown.

At least 7 million PBMCs were isolated per sample. This CDR3 is 15 amino acids long. V was trimmed by 4 bases and J by 0 bases, leaving 10 bases between them. The germline V gene has CDR1 MRHNA and CDR2 SNTAGT. The same data also contributed to another study, on T cells of mothers and their children. That investigation notes: Six or seven children and their three healthy Caucasian mothers were the donors.

The sample consisted of blood. The origin of this receptor is a boy under 10 years old in good health. V gene TRBV6-4 combines with J gene TRBJ2-4; D is unclear. The CDR3 loop reads CASSGDLLAKNIQYF. The CDR3 coding sequence is TGTGCCAGCAGTGGGGATCTCCTAGCCAAAAACATTCAGTACTTC.